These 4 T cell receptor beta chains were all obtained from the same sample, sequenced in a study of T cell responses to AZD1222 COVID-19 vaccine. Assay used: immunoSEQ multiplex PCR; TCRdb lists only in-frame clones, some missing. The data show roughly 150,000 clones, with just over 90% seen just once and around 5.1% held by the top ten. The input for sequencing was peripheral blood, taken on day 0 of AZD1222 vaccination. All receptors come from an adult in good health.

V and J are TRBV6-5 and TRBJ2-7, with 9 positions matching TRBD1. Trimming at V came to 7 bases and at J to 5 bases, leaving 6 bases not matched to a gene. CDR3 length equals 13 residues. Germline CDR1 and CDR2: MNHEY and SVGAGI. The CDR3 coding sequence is TGTGCCAGCAAAGGGACAGGGCTGAACGAGCAGTACTTC. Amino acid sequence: CASKGTGLNEQYF.

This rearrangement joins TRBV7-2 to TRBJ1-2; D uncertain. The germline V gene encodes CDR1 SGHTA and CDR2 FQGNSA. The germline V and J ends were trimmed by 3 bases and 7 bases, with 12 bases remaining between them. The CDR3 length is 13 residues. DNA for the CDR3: TGTGCCAGCAGCTTTTATCCCCAGCGTGGCTACACCTTC. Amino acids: CASSFYPQRGYTF.

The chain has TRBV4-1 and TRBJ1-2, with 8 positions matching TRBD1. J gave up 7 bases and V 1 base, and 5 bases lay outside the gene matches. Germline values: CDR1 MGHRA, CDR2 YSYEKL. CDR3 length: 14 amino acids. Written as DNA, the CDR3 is TGCGCCAGCAGCCAAGGGACAGGGATCGGTGGCTACACCTTC. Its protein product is CASSQGTGIGGYTF.

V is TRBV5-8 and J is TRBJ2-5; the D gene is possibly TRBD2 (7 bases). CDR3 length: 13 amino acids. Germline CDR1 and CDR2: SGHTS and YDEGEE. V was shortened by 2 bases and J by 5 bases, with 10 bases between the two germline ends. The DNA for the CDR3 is TGTGCCAGCAGCTTATGGGGGGGCGAGACCCAGTACTTC. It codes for CASSLWGGETQYF.